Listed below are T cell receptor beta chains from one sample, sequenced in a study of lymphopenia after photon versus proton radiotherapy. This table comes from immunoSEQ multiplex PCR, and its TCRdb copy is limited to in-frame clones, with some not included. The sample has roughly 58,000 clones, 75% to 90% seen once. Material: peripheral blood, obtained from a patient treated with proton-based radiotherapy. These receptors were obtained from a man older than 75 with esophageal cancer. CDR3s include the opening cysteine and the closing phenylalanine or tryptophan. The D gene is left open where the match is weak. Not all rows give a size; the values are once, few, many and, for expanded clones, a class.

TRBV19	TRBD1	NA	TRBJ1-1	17	TGTGCCAGTAGTCTACACCGGGGACAGGGTTTGAACACTGAAGCTTTCTTT	CASSLHRGQGLNTEAFF
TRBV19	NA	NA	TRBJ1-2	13	TGTGCCAGTAGTCAGGACCAGGGGTATGGCTACACCTTC	CASSQDQGYGYTF
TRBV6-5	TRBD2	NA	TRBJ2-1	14	TGTGCCAGCAGGACTAGCGGCTCCTACAATGAGCAGTTCTTC	CASRTSGSYNEQFF
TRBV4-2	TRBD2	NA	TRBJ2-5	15	TGTGCCAGCAGCCAACAAGCGGGGGGCCAAGAGACCCAGTACTTC	CASSQQAGGQETQYF
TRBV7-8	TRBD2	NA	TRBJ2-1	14	TGTGCCAGCCGACTAGCGGGAGGGTACAATGAGCAGTTCTTC	CASRLAGGYNEQFF
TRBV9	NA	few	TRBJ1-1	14	TGTGCCAGCAGCGTAGATTTGGTGAACACTGAAGCTTTCTTT	CASSVDLVNTEAFF
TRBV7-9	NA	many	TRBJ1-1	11	TGTGCCAGCAGCTTAGGCACTGAAGCTTTCTTT	CASSLGTEAFF
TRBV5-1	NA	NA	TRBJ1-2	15	TGCGCCAGCAGCGAGAGGACGACCGGGCGGGATGGCTACACCTTC	CASSERTTGRDGYTF
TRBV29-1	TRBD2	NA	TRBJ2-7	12	TGCAGCGCCGGGACTAGCGGGTACGAGCAGTACTTC	CSAGTSGYEQYF
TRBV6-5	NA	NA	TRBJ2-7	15	TGTGCCAGCAGTTACTCAGAGACTAGAACCTACGAGCAGTACTTC	CASSYSETRTYEQYF
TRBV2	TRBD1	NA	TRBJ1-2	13	TGTGCCAGCAGGACAGGGATGAACTATGGCTACACCTTC	CASRTGMNYGYTF
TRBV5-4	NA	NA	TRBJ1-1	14	TGTGCCAGCAGCTCCGGGGGGAGAAACACTGAAGCTTTCTTT	CASSSGGRNTEAFF
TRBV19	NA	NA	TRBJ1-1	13	TGTGCCAGTACCGGGTGGGGGAACACTGAAGCTTTCTTT	CASTGWGNTEAFF
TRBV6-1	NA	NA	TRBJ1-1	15	TGTGCCAGCAGTGAGTTTCCGGGAATTGGGAACGAAGCTTTCTTT	CASSEFPGIGNEAFF
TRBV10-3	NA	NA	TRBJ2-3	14	TGTGCCATCAGTGAGTACGGAGGAGCCGATACGCAGTATTTT	CAISEYGGADTQYF
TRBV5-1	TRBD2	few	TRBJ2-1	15	TGCGCCAGCAGCCGGACTAGCGGGCTCCTGGGGGAGCAGTTCTTC	CASSRTSGLLGEQFF
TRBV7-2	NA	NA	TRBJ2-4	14	TGTGCCAGCAGCTTAGGGTTCGCTGGGGGCGGGGTAGGCTTC	CASSLGFAGGGVGF
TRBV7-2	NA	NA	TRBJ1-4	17	TGTGCCAGCAGCCCACGGACAGTCGGGGTTTGGAATGAAAAACTGTTTTTT	CASSPRTVGVWNEKLFF
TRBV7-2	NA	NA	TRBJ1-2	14	TGTGCCAGCAGCCCAACTGGGAGAGCCTATGGCTACACCTTC	CASSPTGRAYGYTF
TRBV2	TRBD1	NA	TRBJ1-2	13	TGTGCCAGCAGTGAAGATTCAGGGGGTGGCTACACCTTC	CASSEDSGGGYTF
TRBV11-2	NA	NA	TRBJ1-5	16	TGTGCCAGCAGCTTAAACGGACAGATCGGGGGTCAGCCCCAGCATTTT	CASSLNGQIGGQPQHF
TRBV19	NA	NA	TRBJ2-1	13	TGTGCCAGTAGTAACCGTCGGGGCAATGAGCAGTTCTTC	CASSNRRGNEQFF
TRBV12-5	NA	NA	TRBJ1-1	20	TGTGCTAGTGGCGACCTCGGGTTTACATGGTCAGGGGCCGGAGACACTGAAGCTTTCTTT	CASGDLGFTWSGAGDTEAFF
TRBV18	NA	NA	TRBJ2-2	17	TGTGCCAGCTACATAAGGAGGGGGACTTATAACACCGGGGAGCTGTTTTTT	CASYIRRGTYNTGELFF
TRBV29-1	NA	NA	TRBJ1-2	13	TGCAGCGTTGGGGGGGCGGAGTGGGATGGCTACACCTTC	CSVGGAEWDGYTF
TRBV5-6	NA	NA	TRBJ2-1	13	TGTGCCAGCAGCCTGGACGTTAACAATGAGCAGTTCTTC	CASSLDVNNEQFF
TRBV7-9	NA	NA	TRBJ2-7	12	TGTGCCAGCAGCAAACAGGACTACGAGCAGTACTTC	CASSKQDYEQYF
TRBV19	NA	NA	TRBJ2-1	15	TGTGCCAGTAGTATAGTCACCCACCAGGGAGATGAGCAGTTCTTC	CASSIVTHQGDEQFF
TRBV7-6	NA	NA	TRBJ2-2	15	TGTGCCAGCAGCTTAAATTGGGGTAACACCGGGGAGCTGTTTTTT	CASSLNWGNTGELFF
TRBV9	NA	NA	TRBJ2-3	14	TGTGCCAGCAGCGTTTCCAGCGGGACAGATACGCAGTATTTT	CASSVSSGTDTQYF
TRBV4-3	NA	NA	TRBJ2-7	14	TGCGCCAGCAGCCAAGGACAGGAGGTAGGCGAGCAGTACTTC	CASSQGQEVGEQYF
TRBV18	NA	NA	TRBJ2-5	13	TGTGCCAGCCTCCGGGCCTACCAAGAGACCCAGTACTTC	CASLRAYQETQYF
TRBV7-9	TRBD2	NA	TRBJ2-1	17	TGTGCCAGCAGCCAATTCGGCGAGGCGGGAGGCTACAATGAGCAGTTCTTC	CASSQFGEAGGYNEQFF
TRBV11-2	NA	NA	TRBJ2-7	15	TGTGCCAGCAGCTTAGGGGGGTACGGGACTTACGAGCAGTACTTC	CASSLGGYGTYEQYF
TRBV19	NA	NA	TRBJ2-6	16	TGTGCCAGTAGTATAATGATAGGCTCTGGGGCCAACGTCCTGACTTTC	CASSIMIGSGANVLTF
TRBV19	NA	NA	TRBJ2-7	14	TGTGCCAGTAGTATAGGACCTGGGGGTTGGGAGCAGTACTTC	CASSIGPGGWEQYF
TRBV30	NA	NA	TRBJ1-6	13	TGTGCCTGGAGTGTAGACAGTAACTCACCCCTCCACTTT	CAWSVDSNSPLHF
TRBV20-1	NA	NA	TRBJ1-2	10	TGCAGTGCTGTCGGGGGGTCCCACTACTTC	CSAVGGSHYF
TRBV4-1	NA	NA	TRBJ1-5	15	TGCGCCAGCAGCCAAATAGTAAGTAGCAATCAGCCCCAGCATTTT	CASSQIVSSNQPQHF
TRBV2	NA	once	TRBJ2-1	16	TGTGCCAGCAGTGAATATGGGAGTAGCTCCTACAATGAGCAGTTCTTC	CASSEYGSSSYNEQFF
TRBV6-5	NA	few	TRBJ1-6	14	TGTGCCAGCAGTTACTCGGGCACGCCGTCACCCCTCCACTTT	CASSYSGTPSPLHF
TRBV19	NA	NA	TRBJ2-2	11	TGTGCCAGTTTAGGGGCCGGGGAGCTGTTTTTT	CASLGAGELFF
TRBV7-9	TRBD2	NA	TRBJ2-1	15	TGTGCCAGCAGCTCCCGGACTAGCGGGATAGGTGAGCAGTTCTTC	CASSSRTSGIGEQFF
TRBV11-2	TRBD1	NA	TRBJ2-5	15	TGTGCCAGCAGCGCGGGACAGGGCGAATGGGAGACCCAGTACTTC	CASSAGQGEWETQYF
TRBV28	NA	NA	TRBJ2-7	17	TGTGCCACAGCAGGAATTTCTCAGGGATGGTACTCCTACGAGCAGTACTTC	CATAGISQGWYSYEQYF
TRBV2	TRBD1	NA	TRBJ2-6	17	TGTGCCAGCAGGGCCGGGACAGGAGTCTCTGGGGCCAACGTCCTGACTTTC	CASRAGTGVSGANVLTF
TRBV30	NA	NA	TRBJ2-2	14	TGTGCCTGGAGTGTACGGCCAGGGTGGGGGGAGCTGTTTTTT	CAWSVRPGWGELFF
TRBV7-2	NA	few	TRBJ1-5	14	TGTGCCAGCAGCTTCTCAGAAGGCAATCAGCCCCAGCATTTT	CASSFSEGNQPQHF